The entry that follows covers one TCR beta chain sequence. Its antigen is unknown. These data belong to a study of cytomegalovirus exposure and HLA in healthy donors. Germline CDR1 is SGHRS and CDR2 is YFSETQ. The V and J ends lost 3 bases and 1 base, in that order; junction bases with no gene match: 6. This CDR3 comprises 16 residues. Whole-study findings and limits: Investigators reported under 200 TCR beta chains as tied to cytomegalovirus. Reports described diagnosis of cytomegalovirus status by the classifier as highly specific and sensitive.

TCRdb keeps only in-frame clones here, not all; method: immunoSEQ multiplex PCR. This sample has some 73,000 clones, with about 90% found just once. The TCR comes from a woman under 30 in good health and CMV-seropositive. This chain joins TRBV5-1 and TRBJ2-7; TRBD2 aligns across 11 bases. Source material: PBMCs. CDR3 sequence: CASSSTTSGASYEQYF. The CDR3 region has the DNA TGCGCCAGCAGCTCGACGACTAGCGGGGCTTCCTACGAGCAGTACTTC.